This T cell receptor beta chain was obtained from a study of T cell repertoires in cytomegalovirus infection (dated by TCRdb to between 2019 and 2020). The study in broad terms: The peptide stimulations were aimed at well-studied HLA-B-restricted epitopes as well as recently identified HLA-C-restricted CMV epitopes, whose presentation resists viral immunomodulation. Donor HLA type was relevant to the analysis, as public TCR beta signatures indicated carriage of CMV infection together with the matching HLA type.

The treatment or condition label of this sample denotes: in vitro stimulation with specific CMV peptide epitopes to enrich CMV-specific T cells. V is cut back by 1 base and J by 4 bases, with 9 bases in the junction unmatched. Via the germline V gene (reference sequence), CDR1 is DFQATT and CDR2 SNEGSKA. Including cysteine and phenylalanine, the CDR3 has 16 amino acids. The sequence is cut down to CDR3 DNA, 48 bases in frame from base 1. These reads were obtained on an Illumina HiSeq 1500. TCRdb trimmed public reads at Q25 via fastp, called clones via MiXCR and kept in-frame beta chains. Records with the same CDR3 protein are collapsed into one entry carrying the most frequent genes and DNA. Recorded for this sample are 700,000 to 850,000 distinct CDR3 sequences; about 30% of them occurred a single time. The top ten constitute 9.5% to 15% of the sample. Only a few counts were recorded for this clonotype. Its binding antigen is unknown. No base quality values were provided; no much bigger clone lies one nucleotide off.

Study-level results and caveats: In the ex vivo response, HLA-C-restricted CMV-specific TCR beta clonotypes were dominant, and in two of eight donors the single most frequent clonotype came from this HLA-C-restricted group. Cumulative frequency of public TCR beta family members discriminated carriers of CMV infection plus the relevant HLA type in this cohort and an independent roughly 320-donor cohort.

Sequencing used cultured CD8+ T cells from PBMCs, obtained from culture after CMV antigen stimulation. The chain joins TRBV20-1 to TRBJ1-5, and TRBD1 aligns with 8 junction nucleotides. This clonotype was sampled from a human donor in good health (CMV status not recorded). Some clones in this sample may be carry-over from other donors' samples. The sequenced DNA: TGCAGTGCTAGAGGTCAGGGGGCCTGGGGGAATCAGCCCCAGCATTTT. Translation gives CSARGQGAWGNQPQHF.